Following are 2 T cell receptor beta chains from one sample sequenced in a study of OX40 agonist ivuxolimab in advanced cancers. TCRdb keeps only in-frame clones here, not all; method: immunoSEQ multiplex PCR. The data contain tens of thousands of clones, approximately 89% of them singletons. The sequencing here drew on CD4+ or CD8+ T cells sorted from blood, taken in a trial of the OX40 agonist ivuxolimab. The receptors come from an adult with an advanced solid tumor such as melanoma, head and neck, liver or kidney cancer.

This chain connects TRBV9 to TRBJ1-1; D not resolved. Between the trimmed V and J ends, which lost 8 bases and 1 base, there was a span of 9 bases. The CDR3 consists of 12 residues. Germline values: CDR1 SGDLS, CDR2 YYNGEE. The CDR3 DNA reads as TGTGCCAGTGGACGCTCGAACACTGAAGCTTTCTTT. This codes for CASGRSNTEAFF. Full variable domain (missing parts from reference TRBV9 and TRBJ1-1): DSGVTQTPKHLITATGQRVTLRCSPRSGDLSVYWYQQSLDQGLQFLIQYYNGEERAKGNILERFSAQQFPDLHSELNLSSLELGDSALYFCASGRSNTEAFFGQGTRLTVV.

This chain connects TRBV14 to TRBJ1-4, with D unresolved. The CDR3 spans 13 residues. Germline assignment: CDR1 SGHDN and CDR2 FVKESK. Trimming pared 3 bases from V and 7 bases from J, leaving 9 bases between. The CDR3 nucleotides read TGTGCCAGCAGCCATAACCCGGGTGAAAAACTGTTTTTT. Protein product: CASSHNPGEKLFF.